This passage covers 32 T cell receptor beta chains from one sample sequenced in a study of blood T cell repertoires in COVID-19. Clones were read by immunoSEQ multiplex PCR, and TCRdb kept only the in-frame ones, dropping some. Of fewer than 90,000 clones in the sample, approximately 88% were seen once. Sequencing used peripheral blood. All receptors derive from a man in his 60s with acute or convalescent COVID-19.

This chain connects TRBV6-1 to TRBJ1-1; tentatively, D is TRBD1 (6 bases). CDR3 length: 18 amino acids. Germline V gene lookup returns CDR1 MNHNS and CDR2 SASEGT. Trimming took off 0 bases at V and 5 bases at J, with 22 bases between the two ends. The CDR3 sequence: CASSEAAWGAAGRTEAFF. CDR3 bases: TGTGCCAGCAGTGAAGCGGCTTGGGGGGCTGCCGGGAGGACTGAAGCTTTCTTT.

This clone appeared a few times. The rearrangement links TRBV21-1 to TRBJ2-7; TRBD1 is the table's D call, not checked against the DNA. TRBV21-1 is annotated as a pseudogene. This CDR3 region has 14 residues. The CDR3 protein is CASSPRDRAYEQYF. For the CDR3, the DNA is TGTGCCAGCAGCCCCCGGGACAGGGCTTACGAGCAGTACTTC.

The rearrangement joins TRBV6-6 to TRBJ2-5; 12 nucleotides line up with TRBD2. CDR3 size: 14 residues. With V trimmed by 6 bases and J by 4 bases, 3 bases remained unmatched. In germline, CDR1 is MNHNY, CDR2 SVGAGI (reference sequence). This chain's CDR3 is CASRILAGGETQYF. In nucleotides, the CDR3 is TGTGCCAGCAGAATACTAGCGGGGGGAGAGACCCAGTACTTC.

The rearrangement uses TRBV11-2 and TRBJ2-4; D possibly corresponds to TRBD1 (5 bases). Germline CDR1 reads SGHAT; CDR2 reads FQNNGV. V lost 2 bases, J lost 1 base, and 15 bases lay in between. CDR3 length equals 17 residues. The CDR3 coding sequence is TGTGCCAGCAGCTTAAGGGCGGCAGGGATGGCCAAAAACATTCAGTACTTC. It is translated as CASSLRAAGMAKNIQYF.

V and J are TRBV29-1 and TRBJ2-1; 8 bases map to TRBD2. The germline V gene encodes CDR1 SQVTM and CDR2 ANQGSEA. The V and J ends lost 1 base and 4 bases, in that order; junction bases with no gene match: 6. The CDR3 spans 15 residues. CDR3 sequence: CSVEVPGGIYNEQFF. For the CDR3, the DNA is TGCAGCGTTGAAGTCCCGGGAGGGATTTACAATGAGCAGTTCTTC.

The chain recombines TRBV2 with TRBJ1-2; D may be TRBD1 (5 bases). This CDR3 has 16 residues. V was pared by 0 bases and J by 4 bases, with 15 bases between. CDR1 and CDR2 (germline): SNHLY, FYNNEI. The CDR3 reads CASSEAGRAGSYGYTF. CDR3 sequence (DNA): TGTGCCAGCAGTGAAGCGGGGAGGGCAGGGTCCTATGGCTACACCTTC.

This clone has only one observation. The rearrangement joins TRBV5-1 to TRBJ1-4; 7 bases line up with TRBD1. The CDR3 consists of 17 residues. With V trimmed by 0 bases and J by 3 bases, 8 bases remained unmatched. Germline V gene data show CDR1 as SGHRS and CDR2 as YFSETQ. The CDR3 is CASSLGQGGVANEKLFF. The CDR3 region has the DNA TGCGCCAGCAGCTTGGGACAGGGAGGAGTGGCTAATGAAAAACTGTTTTTT.

A single count supports this clone. The V call is TRBV3-1 (or the pseudogene TRBV3-2), the J call TRBJ1-2; 10 bases agree with TRBD1. Germline CDR1 is LGHDT and CDR2 is YNNKEL (reference sequence). Trimming took 5 bases from V and 8 from J; bases not matched to a gene: 14. CDR3 length: 16 residues. The CDR3: CASSSRTGGTLGGYTF. CDR3 sequence (DNA): TGTGCCAGCAGCTCGCGGACAGGGGGAACCCTAGGAGGCTACACCTTC.

This chain connects TRBV28 to TRBJ2-2, with a weak D call TRBD1 (6 bases). CDR3 length: 12 amino acids. V was shortened by 8 bases and J by 6 bases, with 10 bases between the two germline ends. CDR1 and CDR2 (germline): MDHEN, SYDVKM. The CDR3 bases are TGTGCCAGCGGCAGGGGTGCCGGGGAGCTGTTTTTT. Translating it yields CASGRGAGELFF.

This clone appeared a single time. The chain is built from TRBV4-1 and TRBJ2-7, with D perhaps TRBD1 (8 bases). CDR1 is MGHRA and CDR2 is YSYEKL in the germline V gene. Trimming took off 0 bases at V and 4 bases at J, with 22 bases between the two ends. This CDR3 region has 18 residues. The CDR3 coding sequence is TGCGCCAGCAGCCAAGATTTCTTTAACAGGGGGGGTAAATACGAGCAGTACTTC. Encoded protein: CASSQDFFNRGGKYEQYF.

This clone has just a few counts. The chain is built from TRBV11-2 and TRBJ2-3; no clear D gene. This CDR3 contains 13 residues. V lost 6 bases and J lost 2, with 9 bases in between. Germline loops: CDR1 SGHAT, CDR2 FQNNGV. CDR3 sequence reads: CASSPPYTDTQYF. As DNA, the CDR3 is TGTGCCAGCAGTCCGCCCTACACAGATACGCAGTATTTT. Together with reference TRBV11-2 and TRBJ2-3, the CDR3 gives the full variable domain: EAGVAQSPRYKIIEKRQSVAFWCNPISGHATLYWYQQILGQGPKLLIQFQNNGVVDDSQLPKDRFSAERLKGVDSTLKIQPAKLEDSAVYLCASSPPYTDTQYFGPGTRLTVL.

The rearrangement links TRBV7-2 to TRBJ1-2, with a tentative D call TRBD1 (5 bases). Per germline, CDR1 SGHTA and CDR2 FQGNSA. With 0 bases removed from V and 5 bases from J, the gap between germline ends came to 22 bases. The CDR3 is 18 amino acids. In nucleotides, the CDR3 is TGTGCCAGCAGCTTAGCTGGGGCACTTGGGGCGTCTGGGTATGGCTACACCTTC. This gives the protein CASSLAGALGASGYGYTF.

This clone showed up just a few times. The chain uses TRBV5-1 and TRBJ1-4; TRBD1 matches 8 bases. The junction had 6 bases not matched to a gene; V was cut back by 4 bases and J by 4 bases. The CDR3 totals 15 residues. From germline, CDR1 is SGHRS and CDR2 YFSETQ. The DNA for the CDR3 is TGCGCCAGCAGCGTGGACAGGGCTGGTAATGAAAAACTGTTTTTT. This gives the protein CASSVDRAGNEKLFF. Full variable domain (outside the CDR3, taken from reference TRBV5-1 and TRBJ1-4): KAGVTQTPRYLIKTRGQQVTLSCSPISGHRSVSWYQQTPGQGLQFLFEYFSETQRNKGNFPGRFSGRQFSNSRSEMNVSTLELGDSALYLCASSVDRAGNEKLFFGSGTQLSVL.

This sequence joins TRBV19 and TRBJ1-2; D gene unclear. CDR3 length: 13 amino acids. V lost 5 bases, J lost 7 bases, and 14 bases lay in between. Germline V gene data show CDR1 as LNHDA and CDR2 as SQIVND (reference sequence). The CDR3 DNA sequence: TGTGCCAGTAGTTCCGCCCCGGGGTTTGGCTACACCTTC. Protein: CASSSAPGFGYTF.

V gene TRBV30 combines with J gene TRBJ2-7, with 7 bases aligning to TRBD1. Per the germline V gene, CDR1 is GTSNPN and CDR2 is SVGIG (reference sequence). The CDR3 length is 13 residues. V trimming: 3 bases; J trimming: 2 bases; junction bases outside the gene matches: 4. CDR3 sequence reads: CAWSDDRAYEQYF. Written as DNA, the CDR3 is TGTGCCTGGAGCGACGACAGGGCCTACGAGCAGTACTTC. Combining the CDR3 with reference TRBV30 and TRBJ2-7 gives the whole variable domain SQTIHQWPATLVQPVGSPLSLECTVEGTSNPNLYWYRQAAGRGLQLLFYSVGIGQISSEVPQNLSASRPQDRQFILSSKKLLLSDSGFYLCAWSDDRAYEQYFGPGTRLTVT.

The rearrangement uses TRBV27 and TRBJ2-2; 9 positions match TRBD2. This CDR3 comprises 18 residues. Germline CDR1 MNHEY, CDR2 SMNVEV (reference sequence). V dropped 4 bases and J dropped 4; count of bases not matched to a gene: 13. The CDR3 DNA sequence: TGTGCCAGCAGTTGGGGACTAGCTTCTGGCCTGAGCACCGGGGAGCTGTTTTTT. Translation: CASSWGLASGLSTGELFF.

The chain couples TRBV27 to TRBJ2-3; 14 bases map to TRBD2. Unmatched junction bases numbered 12, after V lost 6 bases and J lost 1 base. This CDR3 has 19 residues. Germline V lookup: CDR1 MNHEY, CDR2 SMNVEV (reference sequence). Written as DNA, the CDR3 is TGTGCCAGCAGCCAAACCCGGACTAGCGGGAGGATGGGCACAGATACGCAGTATTTT. Translation: CASSQTRTSGRMGTDTQYF.

The rearrangement uses TRBV6-4 and TRBJ1-5, with D possibly being TRBD1 (5 bases). The V gene's germline CDR1 is MRHNA and CDR2 SNTAGT. The V gene lost 2 bases and the J gene lost 7 bases, with 9 bases spanning the gap. CDR3 length equals 13 residues. CDR3 coding DNA: TGTGCCAGCAGTGACCAGGGTGGGCAGCCCCAGCATTTT. As protein: CASSDQGGQPQHF.

V and J are TRBV27 and TRBJ2-7; the D is unclear. The ends were cut back, 0 bases at V and 0 bases at J, with 6 bases in the middle. This CDR3 spans 14 amino acids. Germline CDR1 reads MNHEY; CDR2 reads SMNVEV (reference sequence). The CDR3, as DNA: TGTGCCAGCAGTTTATCTCGAGGCTCCTACGAGCAGTACTTC. Protein: CASSLSRGSYEQYF.

The chain combines TRBV18 with TRBJ1-1; 11 bases map to TRBD1. CDR1 is KGHSH, CDR2 LQKENI, per germline. This CDR3 is 16 amino acids long. V was pared by 3 bases and J by 2 bases, with 5 bases of the junction left unmatched. CDR3 nucleotides: TGTGCCAGCTCACCGGGACAGGGGGTAGGAAACACTGAAGCTTTCTTT. It translates to CASSPGQGVGNTEAFF.

V gene TRBV10-3 combines with J gene TRBJ1-5, with 9 bases matching TRBD1. Looked up from germline, CDR1 is ENHRY and CDR2 is SYGVKD. V was clipped by 8 bases and J by 3 bases; unmatched bases: 5. The CDR3 runs to 14 residues. CDR3 region: CAIAGQGDNQPQHF. Here the CDR3 DNA reads TGTGCCATCGCGGGACAGGGAGACAATCAGCCCCAGCATTTT.

Only a few counts were recorded for this clone. The V and J genes are TRBV10-1 and TRBJ1-1, with D possibly matching TRBD1 (5 bases). Deletions cut 6 bases from V and 4 bases from J, with 6 bases between. The CDR3 sequence is 11 residues long. Germline CDR1 and CDR2: WNHNN and SYGVQD (reference sequence). The CDR3 coding sequence is TGCGCCAGCAGCAGGGTCACTGAAGCTTTCTTT. Amino acid sequence: CASSRVTEAFF.

The chain has TRBV20-1 and TRBJ2-1, with 9 bases fitting TRBD2. CDR3 length: 14 amino acids. The junction had 8 bases not matched to a gene; V was cut back by 6 bases and J by 5 bases. The germline V gene encodes CDR1 DFQATT and CDR2 SNEGSKA (reference sequence). CDR3 in DNA: TGCAGTGCGAGTAGCGGGAGTAAGGACAATGAGCAGTTCTTC. This sequence encodes CSASSGSKDNEQFF.

The chain employs TRBV15 and TRBJ2-3; TRBD2 matches 12 bases. Trimming cost V 0 bases and J 1 base; bases outside gene matches: 5. Per the germline V gene, CDR1 is LNHNV and CDR2 is YYDKDF (reference sequence). The CDR3 is made up of 18 amino acids. The CDR3 coding sequence is TGTGCCACCAGCAGAGAGTGGACTAGCGGGGTTGGCACAGATACGCAGTATTTT. This encodes CATSREWTSGVGTDTQYF.

V gene TRBV4-1 combines with J gene TRBJ1-3, with TRBD1 matching over 8 bases. Trimming removed 0 bases from V and 0 bases from J; junction bases left unmatched: 1. This CDR3 has 16 residues. Germline V gene lookup returns CDR1 MGHRA and CDR2 YSYEKL. The CDR3 loop is CASSQDRGLSGNTIYF. For the CDR3, the DNA is TGCGCCAGCAGCCAAGACAGGGGGCTCTCTGGAAACACCATATATTTT.

The chain is built from TRBV19 and TRBJ1-4; D perhaps matches TRBD1 (6 bases). Germline V gives CDR1 LNHDA, CDR2 SQIVND (reference sequence). The CDR3 spans 13 residues. V lost 11 bases, J lost 5 bases, and 15 bases lay in between. The CDR3 nucleotides read TGTGCCGTTAGTGGGACACAGAATGAAAAACTGTTTTTT. This encodes CAVSGTQNEKLFF.

The chain joins TRBV3-1 (or the pseudogene TRBV3-2) to TRBJ2-7; 7 bases match TRBD1. The V and J ends lost 4 bases and 2 bases, in that order; junction bases with no gene match: 5. Per the germline V gene, CDR1 is LGHDT and CDR2 is YNNKEL (reference sequence). The CDR3 consists of 14 residues. The CDR3 region has the DNA TGTGCCAGCAGCCTCTGGACAGGTCCCTACGAGCAGTACTTC. This translates into CASSLWTGPYEQYF.

V is TRBV5-1 and J is TRBJ2-2; 12 bases align to TRBD1. Trimming cost V 3 bases and J 5 bases; bases outside gene matches: 2. The CDR3 totals 15 residues. Germline CDR1 SGHRS, CDR2 YFSETQ. The CDR3 spells CASSWGQGATGELFF. CDR3 nucleotide sequence: TGCGCCAGCAGCTGGGGACAGGGGGCGACCGGGGAGCTGTTTTTT.

This clone was counted a single time. Written as DNA, the CDR3 is TGTGCCAGCAGGAGACAGGGACCCTCGCATGAGCAGTTCTTC. Translated, it gives CASRRQGPSHEQFF. The V gene is TRBV27, the J gene TRBJ2-1; TRBD1 matches 7 bases. V lost 6 bases and J lost 8; bases outside the gene matches: 10. This CDR3 is built from 14 residues. Germline V CDR1 and CDR2: MNHEY, SMNVEV (reference sequence).

The rearrangement joins TRBV19 to TRBJ1-2; no firm D call. Trimming stripped 3 bases from V and 3 bases from J, with 8 bases between. Germline V lookup: CDR1 LNHDA, CDR2 SQIVND (reference sequence). This CDR3 contains 13 residues. The CDR3 spells CASSINRDYGYTF. CDR3 nucleotide sequence: TGTGCCAGTAGTATTAACCGCGACTATGGCTACACCTTC.

CDR3 DNA sequence: TGCGCCAGCAGCCAAGGAGGGACATACAATGAGCAGTTCTTC. As protein: CASSQGGTYNEQFF. The chain couples TRBV4-1 to TRBJ2-1; maybe TRBD1 (6 bases). The V and J ends lost 1 base and 4 bases respectively, with 8 bases between them. CDR1 and CDR2 (germline): MGHRA, YSYEKL. This CDR3 spans 14 amino acids.

The chain carries TRBV14 and TRBJ2-3; a weak D match, TRBD1 (7 bases). This CDR3 is built from 16 residues. With 4 bases removed from V and 0 bases from J, the gap between germline ends came to 14 bases. Per the germline V gene, CDR1 is SGHDN and CDR2 is FVKESK. The CDR3 sequence is CASSRGTASSTDTQYF. The CDR3 DNA reads as TGTGCCAGCAGCCGCGGGACAGCTTCTAGCACAGATACGCAGTATTTT.